This entry features one TCR beta chain sequence. Clinical history reported by participants formed the basis on which cohorts were assigned. The CDR3 has 13 residues. V was trimmed by 6 bases and J by 3 bases, leaving 12 bases between them. Germline V gene lookup returns CDR1 SNHLY and CDR2 FYNNEI. This record belongs to a study of blood T cell repertoires in COVID-19. The wider study: The samples span acute and convalescent COVID-19 from the United States, Italy and Spain. The cDNA or gDNA used as material had been derived from T cells, B-cell-depleted T cells, or PBMCs.

Authors' data handling: Amplification of reference gene primers provided the estimated nucleated cell counts. Profiled with immunoSEQ multiplex PCR; TCRdb holds only in-frame clones, not every one. The V and J calls and the clone size are those of that table, but D and trimming were determined from the DNA. Among more than 250,000 clones, roughly 85% were seen once, and the ten largest hold 5%. This clonotype originated in a man between 40 and 49 years old who had been exposed to COVID-19. The chain is built from TRBV2 and TRBJ2-7; no firm D call. Specimen: PBMCs or T cells enriched from blood (not recorded which). CDR3 sequence (DNA): TGTGCCAGCAGCATACAGCAATACTACGAGCAGTACTTC. Translating it yields CASSIQQYYEQYF.